One TCR beta chain is described in this entry. After removal of 3 bases from V and 0 bases from J, the junction contained 5 bases not matched to a gene. The CDR3 runs to 16 residues. Germline-derived CDR1 and CDR2 are DFQATT and SNEGSKA (reference sequence). There were healthy Caucasian individuals from Russia, aged about 6 to 100, serving as donors. Roughly 9.2 milliliters was the volume of peripheral blood drawn from each donor. The sample is drawn from a study of blood T cells in healthy people across ages. Together with a sample-barcoded 5' primer, a J-beta primer mix was included in a second PCR lasting roughly 6 to 12 cycles. There were at least 3 million CDR3-containing paired-end reads obtained from each sample. TCRdb re-analysed the 5' RACE reads in MiXCR, keeping a single row per CDR3 protein. Here the sample spans 550,000 to 750,000 distinct CDR3 sequences, roughly 21% being singletons.

The sample was blood. The chain links TRBV20-1 to TRBJ1-4, with 9 bases identical to TRBD1. The sequence was collected from a man aged 65 to 85 in good health. CDR3 sequence: CSARVNRGPTNEKLFF. CDR3 DNA: TGCAGTGCTAGGGTGAACAGGGGGCCAACTAATGAAAAACTGTTTTTT.